This T cell receptor beta chain was found in a study of blood T cells in healthy people across ages. Regarding the study as a whole: PBMCs went unsorted, and a conclusive naive versus antigen-experienced comparison was therefore prevented. Both higher diversity and more naive CD4+ cells marked long-lived donors when set against aged donors. Estimates based on one million T cells were treated as lower bounds.

Through a sample-barcoded 5' primer and a J-beta primer mix, a second PCR was run for roughly 6 to 12 cycles. TCRdb re-derived calls from the 5' RACE reads in MiXCR, one entry per CDR3 protein. The table records around 2 million distinct CDR3 sequences, roughly two fifths of them present only once. Germline V gene lookup returns CDR1 SGHTA and CDR2 FQGNSA. V lost 5 bases and J lost 3; bases outside the gene matches: 9. The CDR3 has 15 amino acids. For this clonotype: Its antigen remains unidentified.

Donors were healthy Caucasian individuals from Russia aged about 6 to 100. The TCR was taken from a human donor in good health. Sequenced: blood. The chain combines TRBV7-2 with TRBJ2-5; TRBD2 matches at 7 bases. The DNA of the CDR3 is TGTGCCAGCAGCACCCTAGGGCTAGCGGAAGAGACCCAGTACTTC. It translates to CASSTLGLAEETQYF.